This T cell receptor beta chain emerged from a study of beta chain features in type 1 diabetes (dated by TCRdb to the late 2010s). For the study in its entirety: Mean age, gender distribution, total cell number and subset yield did not differ between patients and healthy donors. A total of roughly 99,000,000 sorted cells were examined across all samples, and the number of cells per subset was strongly correlated with RNA yield. In the study, TCRB repertoires of sorted circulating CD4+ T cell subsets from recently diagnosed type 1 diabetes patients were compared with those of matched healthy donors. Naive and central memory subsets were obtained from all 30 or so donors, but regulatory and stem cell-like memory subsets were isolated from only 8 patients and roughly 8 healthy donors.

The CDR3 contains 12 residues, cysteine and phenylalanine counted. Of the read, only the CDR3 DNA is kept; its 36 bases are in frame from base 1. Via the germline V gene, CDR1 is SQVTM and CDR2 ANQGSEA. V ends up 6 bases short and J 6 bases short, with an unmatched junction base count of 4. A single peripheral blood draw of about 120 mL on average was collected from each donor into heparinised tubes. Using a panel that included CD45RO, CCR7, CD25, CD127, CD95 and CD27, naive, central memory, regulatory and stem cell-like memory CD4+ T cells were sorted on a BD FACSAria II. A purity above 98% was achieved for all sorted populations. PBMCs were separated immediately by Lymphoprep density gradient centrifugation and were stained directly, without being cultured. So that batch effects would be minimized, each experiment stained and sorted samples in pairs, pairing one healthy donor with one patient. There are a few counts of this clone. Its antigen target is currently unknown. No clone much larger than this one lies a single base away; base qualities are absent.

Broad study findings and their caveats: Only small numbers of individuals were included in the HLA sub-analyses, which left unresolved whether HLA type had any influence on TCRB rearrangement. PCR may preferentially amplify shorter templates, but because patient and control samples were amplified and corrected together, any resulting skew would affect both groups equally. At VDJ recombination sites, type 1 diabetes patients had fewer insertions and more deleted nucleotides, which implies abnormalities in thymic rearrangement. The naive, central memory and regulatory TCRB repertoires appeared to resemble one another more closely among patients than among healthy donors. In all four CD4+ subsets, TCRB CDR3 length was moderately but significantly shorter in type 1 diabetes patients. Because cDNA was sequenced instead of genomic DNA, activated cells with high expression could be over-represented, although the groups did not differ in activation or CD3 levels.

All of the isolated RNA was reverse transcribed with the High Capacity cDNA Reverse Transcription Kit, so expressed TCRB transcripts were sequenced. Naive, central memory and regulatory T cell samples underwent deep immunoSEQ sequencing, averaging about 3.57 million total reads per sample. Sorted cells were lysed in RLT buffer, and RNA was extracted using DNase-treated RNeasy Micro or Mini kits according to cell number. Each cell subset was processed on its own to prevent cross-contamination, while patient and healthy donor samples were processed together. The immunoSEQ multiplex PCR was used to amplify TCRB sequences from cDNA, generating 87-bp fragments that spanned the CDR3 region. Sequencing of the amplicons was performed on the Illumina HiSeq platform. The authors' analysis ran thus. PCR bias was corrected computationally using synthetic template baselines, and reads within Hamming distance 2 were collapsed, with unmergeable singletons discarded. Reads were aligned against IMGT to assign V, D and J genes, CDR3 length and insertions or deletions at six rearrangement sites. Within each subset, clonotype counts were normalized to sorted cell number, and only after that were true diversity and Gini coefficients computed with the tcR R package. The overlap coefficient, calculated on TCRB nucleotide sequences, was used to quantify repertoire sharing. Out-of-frame TCRB sequences from naive cells were analyzed to stand in for the pre-selection repertoire. Not all clones reach the TCRdb copy of this immuneACCESS table, which keeps in-frame sequences only. Checked studies attribute under half of the gap to unresolved V genes and leave the rest unexplained. That table is the source of V, J and clone size, and D and trimming were worked out from the DNA. The sample table holds about 340,000 clones, of which about 13% were seen once. Of the sample, about 0.016% is held by the ten largest clones.

The chain is encoded by TRBV29-1 joined to TRBJ1-2; 10 of the junction bases match TRBD1. Sequenced sample: naive CD4+ T cells from blood. The sample's cell subset or site, from its label and the paper: true naive CD4+ T cells. The receptor was isolated from a woman aged 18-29 years with type 1 diabetes. The sequenced DNA: TGCAGCGTGGTGACAGGGGGCGATGGCTACACCTTC. Its translation is CSVVTGGDGYTF.